Listed below are T cell receptor beta chains from one sample, sequenced in a study of immune cell composition in non-small cell lung cancer. TCRdb's table, derived via immunoSEQ multiplex PCR, lists solely in-frame clones and lacks some. The sample records around 9,000 clones, roughly 80% being singletons. Source material: non-adjacent lung tissue. Receptor source: a human donor with non-small cell lung cancer. Each CDR3 is given without its conserved first and last residue. Each record gives: J gene, CDR3 length, V gene, CDR3 protein.

>TRBJ2-3|13|TRBV19
ADIITTRMADTQY
>TRBJ2-1|14|TRBV4-2
ASSQDLGGYYNEQF
>TRBJ1-3|10|TRBV30
AWMDSGNTIY
>TRBJ1-2|11|TRBV7-9
ASSLSVAHGYT
>TRBJ1-1|14|TRBV7-9
ASSLVGAGGNTEAF
>TRBJ1-6|14|TRBV7-3
ASSSGGSSYNSPLH
>TRBJ1-1|12|TRBV9
ASSASGGETEAF
>TRBJ2-2|14|TRBV5-6
ASSLGLAWNTGELF
>TRBJ2-2|13|TRBV5-4
ASSLKDRQTGELF
>TRBJ1-1|12|TRBV5-5
ASSLSQSNTEAF
>TRBJ2-2|11|TRBV11-3
ASSLDATGELF
>TRBJ1-6|9|TRBV7-2
ASSLGSPLH
>TRBJ2-2|11|TRBV19
AGADANTGELF
>TRBJ2-7|13|TRBV6-1
ASTRGTGGTYEQY
>TRBJ2-7|15|TRBV7-2
ASTLQPGTGSTYEQY
>TRBJ2-2|13|TRBV4-1
ASSQEALVAGELF
>TRBJ1-3|14|TRBV9
ASSVDRGISGNTIY
>TRBJ1-1|11|TRBV9
ASSVRGNTEAF
>TRBJ1-2|11|TRBV5-1
ASSPEANYGYT
>TRBJ2-3|11|TRBV28
ASNTGNTDTQY
>TRBJ2-5|9|TRBV4-1
ASSPGETQY
>TRBJ2-1|11|TRBV5-1
ASRDSSYNEQF
>TRBJ2-1|19|TRBV7-8
ASSLVGTSGRNYLSYNEQF
>TRBJ2-7|12|TRBV27
ASSPVTGSSEQY
>TRBJ1-2|13|TRBV6-5
ASSYSIGDTYGYT
>TRBJ2-3|13|TRBV28
ASSLGIGYADTQY
>TRBJ1-1|10|TRBV28
ASSPDRTEAF
>TRBJ1-6|9|TRBV23-1
ASSQDSPLH
>TRBJ1-6|12|TRBV9
ASTRDTVNSPLH
>TRBJ2-3|12|TRBV28
ASSRQGGTDTQY
>TRBJ1-1|9|TRBV15
ATSRAGAAF
>TRBJ1-2|13|TRBV19
ASSDTSYGGYGYT
>TRBJ2-7|13|TRBV5-1
ASSPGGTSQYEQY
>TRBJ2-5|10|TRBV29-1
SAGRGLETQY
>TRBJ2-2|13|TRBV1
TSSQRTGGTGELF
>TRBJ2-1|13|TRBV6-5
ASRLAGATYNEQF
>TRBJ1-6|15|TRBV7-2
ASSFSPATARNSPLH
>TRBJ1-1|11|TRBV29-1
SVDRAPNTEAF
>TRBJ2-2|11|TRBV5-1
ASSLARTGELF
>TRBJ2-3|15|TRBV9
ASSPPLGGVETDTQY
>TRBJ2-1|13|TRBV28
ASSFEVAGVNEQF
>TRBJ2-3|11|TRBV19
ASSYTESDTQY
>TRBJ2-7|14|TRBV6-1
ASSEASADPSYEQY
>TRBJ1-4|13|TRBV4-1
ASSLTTGLAEKLF
>TRBJ2-1|14|TRBV4-3
ASSQDHWSSYNEQF
>TRBJ2-7|14|TRBV9
ASSAYASGGSNEQY
>TRBJ2-5|12|TRBV5-1
ASSSGGTGGVQY
>TRBJ2-5|9|TRBV29-1
SVLLGETQY
>TRBJ2-1|13|TRBV4-1
ASSQDGTSYNEQF
>TRBJ1-1|12|TRBV6-5
ASRGRGFGTEAF
>TRBJ1-6|13|TRBV15
ATSGGQGLNSPLH
>TRBJ1-6|14|TRBV5-8
ASSLIRERFNSPLH
>TRBJ1-5|12|TRBV7-2
ASSTRQGQQPQH
>TRBJ1-3|10|TRBV30
AWQDSGNTIY
>TRBJ2-5|12|TRBV7-7
ASSLGLGAETQY
>TRBJ2-3|8|TRBV6-1
ASSERAQY
>TRBJ2-1|13|TRBV11-2
ASSVGTQKYNEQF